This TCR beta chain was found in a study of OX40 agonist ivuxolimab in advanced cancers. Study in general: Patients were dosed with the agonistic anti-OX40 (CD134) antibody ivuxolimab.

Only in-frame clones appear in the TCRdb table, and some are missing; sequencing was by immunoSEQ multiplex PCR. In the table there are about 46,000 clones, roughly 90% of which are singletons. The CDR3 extends over 15 amino acids. V shed 9 bases and J shed 0 bases, with 15 bases lying between them. Germline V CDR1 and CDR2: MNHNY, SVGAGI (reference sequence). The chain is built from TRBV6-6 and TRBJ2-1; D not certain. The sequence derives from an adult with an advanced solid tumor such as melanoma, head and neck, liver or kidney cancer. The starting material was CD4+ or CD8+ T cells sorted from blood, obtained in a trial of the OX40 agonist ivuxolimab. The CDR3 loop is CASRIDVFSYNEQFF. CDR3 nucleotides: TGTGCCAGTCGTATAGACGTATTCTCCTACAATGAGCAGTTCTTC.